The T cell receptor beta chain described here comes from a study of a mutant IDH1 vaccine in newly diagnosed glioma. The time point is: week 11, during vaccination. Vaccination comprised doses that each held 300 ug of mutant IDH1 20-mer peptide, plus topical imiquimod. Each astrocytoma in the donors was new, WHO grade 3 or 4, IDH1-mutant and ATRX-lost. Study-wide results and limits: Overall, approximately 93% of patients had vaccine-induced immune responses.

This CDR3 is built from 15 residues. Germline assignment: CDR1 MDHEN and CDR2 SYDVKM. V was trimmed by 1 base and J by 6 bases, leaving 13 bases between them. Concerning this clone: Its target is not known.

Produced via immunoSEQ multiplex PCR; TCRdb's table is partial and in-frame only. The data show about 66,000 clones, approximately 80% seen once. This specimen consisted of PBMCs, obtained from a glioma patient whose treatment included an IDH1 peptide vaccine. The chain couples TRBV28 to TRBJ2-1; D gene unclear. The clonotype originates from a man aged 30 to 39 with glioma. The CDR3: CASSLFTMTSNEQFF. CDR3 DNA: TGTGCCAGCAGTTTATTTACGATGACTTCCAATGAGCAGTTCTTC.